These 3 T cell receptor beta chains share one sample of origin, sequenced in a study of beta chain features in type 1 diabetes. Expressed TCRB transcripts were sequenced because the entire RNA isolate underwent reverse transcription. Method: immunoSEQ multiplex PCR; TCRdb's copy keeps in-frame clones and lacks some. Here the sample spans 300,000 to 350,000 clones, 6.5% to 10% being singletons. Sequencing was performed on central memory CD4+ T cells from blood. Receptors were obtained from a young woman in good health.

This clone was recorded at least ten times. V is TRBV15 and J is TRBJ2-5; a possible D gene is TRBD1 (6 bases). The ends were cut back, 5 bases at V and 5 bases at J, with 15 bases in the middle. Germline V lookup: CDR1 LNHNV, CDR2 YYDKDF (reference sequence). The CDR3 extends over 14 amino acids. The DNA for the CDR3 is TGTGCCACCAGCTGGGGGAACAGGGCGGAGACCCAGTACTTC. It specifies CATSWGNRAETQYF.

This clone was counted a few times. This sequence joins TRBV10-3 and TRBJ1-3; D unclear. Between the trimmed V and J ends, which lost 7 bases and 2 bases, there was a span of 18 bases. This CDR3 is built from 16 residues. Germline-derived CDR1 and CDR2 are ENHRY and SYGVKD. Here the CDR3 reads CAITSTVGTAGNTIYF. The CDR3 nucleotides are TGTGCCATCACTTCCACCGTGGGAACGGCTGGAAACACCATATATTTT.

In its sample, this clone was seen a few times. This chain connects TRBV9 to TRBJ2-1; 9 bases are a match to TRBD1. Trimming removed 0 bases from V and 3 bases from J; junction bases left unmatched: 19. The CDR3 is 21 residues long. Germline CDR1 is SGDLS and CDR2 is YYNGEE. The CDR3 reads CASSVAPALNRGQDGYNEQFF. The CDR3 DNA is TGTGCCAGCAGCGTAGCCCCTGCCTTAAACAGGGGGCAGGATGGCTACAATGAGCAGTTCTTC.